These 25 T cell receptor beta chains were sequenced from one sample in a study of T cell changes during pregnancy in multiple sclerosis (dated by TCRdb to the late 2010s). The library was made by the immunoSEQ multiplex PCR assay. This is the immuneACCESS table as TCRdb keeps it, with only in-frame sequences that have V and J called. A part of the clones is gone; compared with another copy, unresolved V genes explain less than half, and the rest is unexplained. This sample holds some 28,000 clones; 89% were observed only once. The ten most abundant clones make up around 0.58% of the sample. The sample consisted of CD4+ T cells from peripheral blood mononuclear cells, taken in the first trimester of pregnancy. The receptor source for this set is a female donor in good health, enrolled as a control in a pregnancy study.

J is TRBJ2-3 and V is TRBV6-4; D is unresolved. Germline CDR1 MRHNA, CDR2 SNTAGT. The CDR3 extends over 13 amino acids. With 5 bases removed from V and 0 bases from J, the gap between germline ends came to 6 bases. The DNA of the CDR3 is TGTGCCAGCAGTATGACTAGCACAGATACGCAGTATTTT. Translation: CASSMTSTDTQYF.

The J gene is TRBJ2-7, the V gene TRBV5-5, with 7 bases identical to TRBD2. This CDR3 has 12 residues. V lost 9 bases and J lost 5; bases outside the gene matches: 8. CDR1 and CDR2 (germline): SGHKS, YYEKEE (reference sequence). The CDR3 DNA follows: TGTGCCAAACTAGCGTCCACGGACGAGCAGTACTTC. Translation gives CAKLASTDEQYF.

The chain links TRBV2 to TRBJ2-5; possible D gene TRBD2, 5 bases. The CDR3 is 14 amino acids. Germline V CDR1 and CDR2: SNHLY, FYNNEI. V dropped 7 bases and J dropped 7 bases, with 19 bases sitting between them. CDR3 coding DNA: TGTGCCAGCAAGGGCGGGTGGAGTGAGGGGACCCAGTACTTC. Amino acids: CASKGGWSEGTQYF. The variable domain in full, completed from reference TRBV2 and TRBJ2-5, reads EPEVTQTPSHQVTQMGQEVILRCVPISNHLYFYWYRQILGQKVEFLVSFYNNEISEKSEIFDDQFSVERPDGSNFTLKIRSTKLEDSAMYFCASKGGWSEGTQYFGPGTRLLVL.

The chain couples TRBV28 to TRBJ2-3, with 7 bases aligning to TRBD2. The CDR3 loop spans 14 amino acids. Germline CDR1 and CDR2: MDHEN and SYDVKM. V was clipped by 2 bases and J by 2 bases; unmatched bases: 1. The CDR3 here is CASSLGTTTDTQYF. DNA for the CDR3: TGTGCCAGCAGTTTAGGGACTACCACAGATACGCAGTATTTT.

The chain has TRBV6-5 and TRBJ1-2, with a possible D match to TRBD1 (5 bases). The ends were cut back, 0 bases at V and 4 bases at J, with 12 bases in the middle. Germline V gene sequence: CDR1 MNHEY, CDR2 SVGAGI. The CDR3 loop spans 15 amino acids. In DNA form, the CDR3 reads TGTGCCAGCAGTTACTCCTTTCGGGGGGGCTATGGCTACACCTTC. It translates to CASSYSFRGGYGYTF.

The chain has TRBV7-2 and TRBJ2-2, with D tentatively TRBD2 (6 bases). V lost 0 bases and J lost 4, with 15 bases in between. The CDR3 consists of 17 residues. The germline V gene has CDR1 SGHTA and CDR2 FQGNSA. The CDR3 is CASSLAPTSSGTGELFF. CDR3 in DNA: TGTGCCAGCAGCTTAGCCCCGACTAGTTCCGGCACCGGGGAGCTGTTTTTT.

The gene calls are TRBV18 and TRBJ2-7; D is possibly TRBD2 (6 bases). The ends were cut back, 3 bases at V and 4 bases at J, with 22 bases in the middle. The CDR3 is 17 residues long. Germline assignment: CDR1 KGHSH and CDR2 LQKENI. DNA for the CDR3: TGTGCCAGCTCACCCCTTGGGGGGAGCTCTCTAAATTACGAGCAGTACTTC. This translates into CASSPLGGSSLNYEQYF.

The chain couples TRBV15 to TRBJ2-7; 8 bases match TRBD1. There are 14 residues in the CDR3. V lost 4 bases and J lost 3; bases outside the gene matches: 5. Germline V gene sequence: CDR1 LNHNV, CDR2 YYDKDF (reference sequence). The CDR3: CATSTQGAVYEQYF. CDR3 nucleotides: TGTGCCACCAGCACCCAGGGGGCGGTCTACGAGCAGTACTTC.

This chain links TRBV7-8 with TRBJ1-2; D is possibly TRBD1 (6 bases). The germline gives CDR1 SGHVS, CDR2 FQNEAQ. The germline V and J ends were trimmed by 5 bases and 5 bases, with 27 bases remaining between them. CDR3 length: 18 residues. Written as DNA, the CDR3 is TGTGCCAGCAGCCCCCGGGCCTGGACAGTCGGAGGTTCATATGGCTACACCTTC. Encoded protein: CASSPRAWTVGGSYGYTF. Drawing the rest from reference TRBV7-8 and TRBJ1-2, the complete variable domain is GAGVSQSPRYKVAKRGQDVALRCDPISGHVSLFWYQQALGQGPEFLTYFQNEAQLDKSGLPSDRFFAERPEGSVSTLKIQRTQQEDSAVYLCASSPRAWTVGGSYGYTFGSGTRLTVV.

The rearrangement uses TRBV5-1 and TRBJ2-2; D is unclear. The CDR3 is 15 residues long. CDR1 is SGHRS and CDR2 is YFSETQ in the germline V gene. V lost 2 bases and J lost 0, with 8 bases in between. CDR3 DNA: TGCGCCAGCAGCTTTGCGAGTACGAACACCGGGGAGCTGTTTTTT. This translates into CASSFASTNTGELFF.

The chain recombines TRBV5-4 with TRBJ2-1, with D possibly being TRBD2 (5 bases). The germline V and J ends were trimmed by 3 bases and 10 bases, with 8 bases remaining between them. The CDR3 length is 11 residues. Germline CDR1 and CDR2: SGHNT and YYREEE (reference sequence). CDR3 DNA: TGTGCCAGCAGCTCAGCGGTAGAGCAGTTCTTC. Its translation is CASSSAVEQFF.

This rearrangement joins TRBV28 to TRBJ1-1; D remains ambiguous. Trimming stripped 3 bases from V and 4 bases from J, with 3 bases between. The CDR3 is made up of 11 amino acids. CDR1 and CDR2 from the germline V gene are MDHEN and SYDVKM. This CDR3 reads CASSFLTEAFF. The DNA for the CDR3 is TGTGCCAGCAGTTTCCTCACTGAAGCTTTCTTT.

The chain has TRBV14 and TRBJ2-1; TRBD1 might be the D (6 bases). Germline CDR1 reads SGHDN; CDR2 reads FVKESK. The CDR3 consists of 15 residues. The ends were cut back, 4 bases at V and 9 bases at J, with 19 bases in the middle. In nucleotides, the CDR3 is TGTGCCAGCAGCCTAAGCCAGGGGAGCCTTTCTGAGCAGTTCTTC. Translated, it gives CASSLSQGSLSEQFF.

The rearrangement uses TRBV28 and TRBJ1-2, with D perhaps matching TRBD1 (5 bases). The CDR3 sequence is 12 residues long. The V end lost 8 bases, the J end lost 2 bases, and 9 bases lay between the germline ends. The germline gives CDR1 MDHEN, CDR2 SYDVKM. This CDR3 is CASSQGNYGYTF. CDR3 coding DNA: TGTGCCAGCTCTCAGGGCAACTATGGCTACACCTTC.

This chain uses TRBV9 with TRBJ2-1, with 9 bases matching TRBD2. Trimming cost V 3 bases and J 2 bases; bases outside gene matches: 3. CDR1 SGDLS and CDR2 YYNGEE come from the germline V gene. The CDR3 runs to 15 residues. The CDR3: CASSAGTSTYNEQFF. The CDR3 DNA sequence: TGTGCCAGCAGCGCGGGGACTAGCACCTACAATGAGCAGTTCTTC.

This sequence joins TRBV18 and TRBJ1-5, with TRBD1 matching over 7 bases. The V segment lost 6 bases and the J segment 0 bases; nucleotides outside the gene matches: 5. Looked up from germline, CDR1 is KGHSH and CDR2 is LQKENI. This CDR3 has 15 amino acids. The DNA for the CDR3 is TGTGCCAGCTCGCCGACAGGGCATAGCAATCAGCCCCAGCATTTT. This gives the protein CASSPTGHSNQPQHF.

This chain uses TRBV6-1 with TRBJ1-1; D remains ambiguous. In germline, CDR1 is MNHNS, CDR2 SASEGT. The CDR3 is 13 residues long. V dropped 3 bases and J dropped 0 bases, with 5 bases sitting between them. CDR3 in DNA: TGTGCCAGCAGTGACTCCTTGAACACTGAAGCTTTCTTT. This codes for CASSDSLNTEAFF.

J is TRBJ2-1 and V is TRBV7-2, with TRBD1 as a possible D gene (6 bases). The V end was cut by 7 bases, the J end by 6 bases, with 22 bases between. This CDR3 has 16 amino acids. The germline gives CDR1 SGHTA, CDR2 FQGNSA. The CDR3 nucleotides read TGTGCCAGCACCACAGATCTAGGGGGTCTTTCCAATGAGCAGTTCTTC. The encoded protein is CASTTDLGGLSNEQFF. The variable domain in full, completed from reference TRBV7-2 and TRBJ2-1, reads GAGVSQSPSNKVTEKGKDVELRCDPISGHTALYWYRQSLGQGLEFLIYFQGNSAPDKSGLPSDRFSAERTGGSVSTLTIQRTQQEDSAVYLCASTTDLGGLSNEQFFGPGTRLTVL.

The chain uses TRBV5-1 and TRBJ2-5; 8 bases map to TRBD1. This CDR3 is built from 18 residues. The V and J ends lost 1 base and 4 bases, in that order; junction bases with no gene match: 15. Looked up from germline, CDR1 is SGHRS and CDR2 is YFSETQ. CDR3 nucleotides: TGCGCCAGCAGCTTGCTGACAGGGGCGATTTCAGGGAGAGAGACCCAGTACTTC. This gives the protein CASSLLTGAISGRETQYF.

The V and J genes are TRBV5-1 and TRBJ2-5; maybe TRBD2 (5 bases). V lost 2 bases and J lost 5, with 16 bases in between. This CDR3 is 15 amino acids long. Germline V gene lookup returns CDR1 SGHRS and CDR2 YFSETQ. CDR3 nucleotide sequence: TGCGCCAGCAGCTTCTTTCGGACTGCATTGGAGACCCAGTACTTC. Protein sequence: CASSFFRTALETQYF. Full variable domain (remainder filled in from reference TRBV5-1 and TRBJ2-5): KAGVTQTPRYLIKTRGQQVTLSCSPISGHRSVSWYQQTPGQGLQFLFEYFSETQRNKGNFPGRFSGRQFSNSRSEMNVSTLELGDSALYLCASSFFRTALETQYFGPGTRLLVL.

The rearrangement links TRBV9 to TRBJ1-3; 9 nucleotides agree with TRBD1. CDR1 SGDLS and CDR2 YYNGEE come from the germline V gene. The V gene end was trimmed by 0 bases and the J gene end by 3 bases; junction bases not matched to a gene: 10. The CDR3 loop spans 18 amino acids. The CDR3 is CASSVVPGQGRRGNTIYF. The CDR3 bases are TGTGCCAGCAGCGTAGTCCCGGGACAGGGTAGGCGTGGAAACACCATATATTTT.

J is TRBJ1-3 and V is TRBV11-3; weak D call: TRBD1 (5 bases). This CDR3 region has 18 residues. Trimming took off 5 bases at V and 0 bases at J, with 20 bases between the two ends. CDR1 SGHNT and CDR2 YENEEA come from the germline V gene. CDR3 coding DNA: TGTGCCAGCAGCCCGCGGGGAACGGGGGGGGTCTCTGGAAACACCATATATTTT. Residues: CASSPRGTGGVSGNTIYF.

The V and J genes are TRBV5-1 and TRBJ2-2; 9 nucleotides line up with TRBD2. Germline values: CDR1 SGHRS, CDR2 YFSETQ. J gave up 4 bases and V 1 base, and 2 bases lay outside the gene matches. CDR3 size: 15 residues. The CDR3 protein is CASSLSGRITGELFF. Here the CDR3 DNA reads TGCGCCAGCAGCTTGAGCGGGAGGATCACCGGGGAGCTGTTTTTT.

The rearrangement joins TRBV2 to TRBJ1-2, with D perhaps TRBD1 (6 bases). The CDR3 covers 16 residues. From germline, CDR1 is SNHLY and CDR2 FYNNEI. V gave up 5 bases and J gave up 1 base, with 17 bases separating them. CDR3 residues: CASSSTQDRFNYGYTF. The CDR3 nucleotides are TGTGCCAGCAGTTCGACTCAGGACAGATTTAACTATGGCTACACCTTC.

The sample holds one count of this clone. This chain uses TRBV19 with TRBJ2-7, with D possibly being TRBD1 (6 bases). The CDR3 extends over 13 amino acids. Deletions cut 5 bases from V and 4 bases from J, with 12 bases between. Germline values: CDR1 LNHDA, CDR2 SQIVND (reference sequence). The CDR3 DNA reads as TGTGCCAGTAGTGTACAGGGTCGGTACGAGCAGTACTTC. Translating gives CASSVQGRYEQYF.